This T cell receptor beta chain was found in a study of Ad26.COV2.S vaccination and SARS-CoV-2 variants. Study context: A participant enrolled in the COV1001 Ad26.COV2.S trial arm provided the sample.

Here immunoSEQ multiplex PCR was the method, and the copy in TCRdb shows in-frame clones only, minus some. The sample gives under 300,000 clones, around 90% of which show up once; just under 3% is in the top ten. The CDR3 extends over 15 amino acids. Specified treatment: around 19 received Ad26.COV2.S at low or high dose, single or two shots; roughly five received placebo; per-sample allocation not given. Material that was analyzed had been drawn on day 63 after the first vaccine or placebo injection. The receptor was derived from a person aged 18 to 59 who received the Ad26.COV2.S COVID-19 vaccine or a placebo. The rearrangement links TRBV7-5 to TRBJ2-7; the table's TRBD1 call for D was not verified on the DNA. TRBV7-5 is a pseudogene segment. Sequencing used peripheral blood, obtained in a trial of Ad26.COV2.S vaccine versus placebo. The CDR3 here is CARSPRDRVNKEQYV. In nucleotides, the CDR3 is TGTGCCAGAAGCCCTAGGGACAGGGTGAATAAGGAGCAGTACGTC.